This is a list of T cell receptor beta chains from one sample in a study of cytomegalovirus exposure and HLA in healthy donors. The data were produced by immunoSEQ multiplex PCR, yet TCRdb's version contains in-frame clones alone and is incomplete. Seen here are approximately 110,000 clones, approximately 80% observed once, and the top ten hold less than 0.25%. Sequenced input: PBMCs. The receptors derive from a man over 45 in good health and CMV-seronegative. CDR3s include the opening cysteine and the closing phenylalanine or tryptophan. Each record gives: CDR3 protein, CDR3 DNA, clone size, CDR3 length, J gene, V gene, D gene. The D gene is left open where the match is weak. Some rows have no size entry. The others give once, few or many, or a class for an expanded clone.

CASRSRDRRGEKLFF,TGTGCCAGCAGGAGCCGGGACAGACGTGGTGAAAAACTGTTTTTT,-,15,TRBJ1-4,TRBV28,TRBD1
CAQEGGVYRNGEQFF,TGTGCGCAGGAGGGGGGGGTATACCGTAATGGTGAGCAGTTCTTC,once,15,TRBJ2-1,TRBV30,-
CASSHTSGSMYEQYF,TGTGCCAGCAGCCATACTAGCGGGAGTATGTACGAGCAGTACTTC,-,15,TRBJ2-7,TRBV5-5,TRBD2
CASSGSGTGGNTGELFF,TGTGCCAGCAGCGGATCCGGGACAGGGGGCAACACCGGGGAGCTGTTTTTT,-,17,TRBJ2-2,TRBV7-9,TRBD1
CASSRQGNTEAFF,TGCGCCAGCAGCCGGCAGGGGAACACTGAAGCTTTCTTT,-,13,TRBJ1-1,TRBV5-1,-
CASSTSRDRAGANVLTF,TGTGCCAGTAGTACGTCCCGGGACAGGGCTGGGGCCAACGTCCTGACTTTC,-,17,TRBJ2-6,TRBV19,TRBD1
CACSFGQRLGDTEAFF,TGCGCCTGCAGCTTTGGACAGAGGCTAGGGGACACTGAAGCTTTCTTT,-,16,TRBJ1-1,TRBV5-1,-
CASSPFTGSMNTEAFF,TGCGCCAGCAGCCCATTCACAGGGAGCATGAACACTGAAGCTTTCTTT,-,16,TRBJ1-1,TRBV4-3,-
CASSAAGQGLYYNEQFF,TGTGCCAGCAGTGCGGCCGGACAGGGGCTATACTACAATGAGCAGTTCTTC,-,17,TRBJ2-1,TRBV27,TRBD1
CASSSSGTGGYEQYF,TGTGCCAGCAGCTCGTCCGGGACAGGGGGCTACGAGCAGTACTTC,-,15,TRBJ2-7,TRBV11-2,TRBD1
CASSQDRLTEAFF,TGCGCCAGCAGCCAAGATCGTCTCACTGAAGCTTTCTTT,-,13,TRBJ1-1,TRBV4-3,-
CASKSSGSRPQHF,TGTGCCAGCAAGTCTTCAGGCTCACGGCCCCAGCATTTT,-,13,TRBJ1-5,TRBV6-5,-
CASRARDSSVSGNTIYF,TGTGCCAGCAGGGCAAGGGACAGCTCCGTCTCTGGAAACACCATATATTTT,-,17,TRBJ1-3,TRBV28,TRBD1
CASSLDWGGEADTQYF,TGTGCCAGCAGCTTAGATTGGGGGGGCGAGGCAGATACGCAGTATTTT,-,16,TRBJ2-3,TRBV7-2,-
CASSWADGREAFF,TGCGCCAGCAGCTGGGCTGACGGCAGGGAAGCTTTCTTT,-,13,TRBJ1-1,TRBV5-1,-
CASSYPPGGRRYEQYF,TGTGCCAGCAGTTACCCCCCGGGGGGGCGCCGCTACGAGCAGTACTTC,-,16,TRBJ2-7,TRBV6-6,TRBD2
CASSLRLEFNEQFF,TGTGCCAGCAGTTTGCGGCTAGAGTTCAATGAGCAGTTCTTC,-,14,TRBJ2-1,TRBV28,-
CASRGGISYNEQFF,TGTGCCAGCAGGGGCGGGATCTCCTACAATGAGCAGTTCTTC,-,14,TRBJ2-1,TRBV7-9,-
CASSFSGAFGYTF,TGTGCCAGCAGCTTTTCAGGGGCATTCGGCTACACCTTC,-,13,TRBJ1-2,TRBV11-1,-
CASTPAGGTEAFF,TGTGCCAGCACCCCTGCGGGAGGCACTGAAGCTTTCTTT,few,13,TRBJ1-1,TRBV9,-
CASSGQFSYEQYF,TGTGCCAGCAGCGGACAGTTCTCCTACGAGCAGTACTTC,-,13,TRBJ2-7,TRBV7-2,-
CASSLDRGQVYNEQYF,TGTGCCAGCAGCTTAGATAGGGGGCAAGTCTACAACGAGCAGTACTTC,-,16,TRBJ2-7,TRBV7-8,TRBD1
CASSAGLAGGIGELFF,TGTGCCAGCAGCGCCGGACTAGCGGGGGGGATCGGGGAGCTGTTTTTT,-,16,TRBJ2-2,TRBV9,TRBD2
CAISVSLDQPQHF,TGTGCCATCAGTGTGTCTCTAGATCAGCCCCAGCATTTT,-,13,TRBJ1-5,TRBV10-3,-
CAIIMEGALGNTIYF,TGTGCCATCATAATGGAGGGGGCACTTGGAAACACCATATATTTT,-,15,TRBJ1-3,TRBV10-3,TRBD1
CASRRGLGLVDTQYF,TGTGCCAGCAGAAGGGGGCTGGGGTTAGTAGATACGCAGTATTTT,-,15,TRBJ2-3,TRBV6-5,TRBD1
CASSGGPPDNTGELFF,TGCGCCAGCAGTGGGGGGCCACCAGATAATACCGGGGAGCTGTTTTTT,few,16,TRBJ2-2,TRBV10-2,-
CASSTRTSDSEAFF,TGTGCCAGCAGCACCCGAACCAGCGACAGTGAAGCTTTCTTT,once,14,TRBJ1-1,TRBV9,-
CASPSRREKEAFF,TGTGCCAGCCCCTCAAGGAGAGAGAAGGAAGCTTTCTTT,few,13,TRBJ1-1,TRBV2,-
CASSQGTGNKEKLFF,TGTGCCAGCAGCCAGGGAACAGGGAATAAGGAAAAACTGTTTTTT,-,15,TRBJ1-4,TRBV4-2,-
CASRGDRDGYTF,TGTGCCAGCAGGGGGGACAGGGATGGCTACACCTTC,-,12,TRBJ1-2,TRBV28,TRBD1
CSARQTLAKNIQYF,TGCAGCGCTAGACAGACCTTAGCCAAAAACATTCAGTACTTC,few,14,TRBJ2-4,TRBV29-1,-
CASSQERTGHYEQYF,TGTGCCAGCAGCCAAGAGAGGACAGGGCACTACGAGCAGTACTTC,few,15,TRBJ2-7,TRBV14,TRBD1
CASTGAGGSNEQYF,TGTGCCAGCACCGGCGCAGGGGGCTCGAACGAGCAGTACTTC,few,14,TRBJ2-7,TRBV28,TRBD1
CASSRGLAWEETQYF,TGTGCTAGCAGCCGGGGACTAGCTTGGGAAGAGACCCAGTACTTC,-,15,TRBJ2-5,TRBV7-7,TRBD2
CASSLDGLPNTEAFF,TGTGCCAGCAGCTTGGACGGACTACCCAACACTGAAGCTTTCTTT,-,15,TRBJ1-1,TRBV11-3,-
CASSDYSSGDYNEQFF,TGTGCCAGCAGTGACTATTCCAGCGGTGACTACAATGAGCAGTTCTTC,once,16,TRBJ2-1,TRBV6-4,-
CASSQDRTNNEQFF,TGTGCCAGCAGCCAAGATAGGACTAACAATGAGCAGTTCTTC,few,14,TRBJ2-1,TRBV4-2,-
CASSAKGHPSTDTQYF,TGTGCCAGCAGCGCGAAGGGACATCCTAGCACAGATACGCAGTATTTT,-,16,TRBJ2-3,TRBV9,-
CSVEPGTSGGYEQYF,TGCAGCGTCGAGCCCGGGACTAGCGGGGGTTACGAGCAGTACTTC,few,15,TRBJ2-7,TRBV29-1,TRBD2
CSVDTGYNEQFF,TGCAGCGTTGATACGGGGTACAATGAGCAGTTCTTC,-,12,TRBJ2-1,TRBV29-1,-
CATSRTGGPETQYF,TGTGCCACCAGCCGAACAGGGGGGCCAGAGACCCAGTACTTC,-,14,TRBJ2-5,TRBV27,TRBD1
CASSLGGVGNTEAFF,TGTGCCAGCAGCTTGGGGGGAGTAGGAAACACTGAAGCTTTCTTT,-,15,TRBJ1-1,TRBV5-4,-
CASSFRRPPLEQYF,TGTGCCAGCAGTTTTAGGCGGCCTCCCTTGGAGCAGTACTTC,-,14,TRBJ2-7,TRBV27,-
CASSDRDRGLVYGYTF,TGTGCCAGCAGTGACCGGGACAGGGGGCTTGTCTATGGCTACACCTTC,-,16,TRBJ1-2,TRBV6-1,TRBD1
CASRRQGSLQFF,TGTGCCAGCAGGCGTCAGGGGAGCTTGCAGTTCTTC,few,12,TRBJ2-1,TRBV7-2,-
CASSLGTAFYGYTF,TGTGCCAGCAGTCTCGGGACAGCATTCTATGGCTACACCTTC,-,14,TRBJ1-2,TRBV6-5,TRBD1
CASSQERAAHSTDTQYF,TGCGCCAGCAGCCAAGAGAGGGCAGCCCATTCCACAGATACGCAGTATTTT,few,17,TRBJ2-3,TRBV4-3,-
CASSQDLRGTGELFF,TGCGCCAGCAGCCAAGACCTCAGGGGAACCGGGGAGCTGTTTTTT,-,15,TRBJ2-2,TRBV4-1,-
CASSFAGMRTDTQYF,TGTGCCAGCAGTTTCGCGGGAATGAGAACAGATACGCAGTATTTT,-,15,TRBJ2-3,TRBV28,-
CASTEDGGRDTQYF,TGTGCCAGCACCGAAGACGGAGGTCGTGATACGCAGTATTTT,few,14,TRBJ2-3,TRBV7-2,-